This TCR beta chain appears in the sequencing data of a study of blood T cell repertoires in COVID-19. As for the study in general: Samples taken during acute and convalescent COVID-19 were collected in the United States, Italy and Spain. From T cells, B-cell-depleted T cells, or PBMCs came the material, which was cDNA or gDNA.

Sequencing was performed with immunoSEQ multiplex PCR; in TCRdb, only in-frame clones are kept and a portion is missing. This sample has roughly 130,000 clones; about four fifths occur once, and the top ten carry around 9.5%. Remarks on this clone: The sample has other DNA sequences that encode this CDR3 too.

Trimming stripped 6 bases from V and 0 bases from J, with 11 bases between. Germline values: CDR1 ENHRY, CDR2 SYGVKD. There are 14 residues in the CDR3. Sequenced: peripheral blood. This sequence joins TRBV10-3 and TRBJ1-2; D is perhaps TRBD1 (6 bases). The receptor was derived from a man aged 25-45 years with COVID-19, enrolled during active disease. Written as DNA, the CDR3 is TGTGCCATCAGGGCTGACAGGACTAACTATGGCTACACCTTC. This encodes CAIRADRTNYGYTF.